This paragraph reports one T cell receptor beta chain. This clonotype has at least ten counts. Its antigen is still unknown. Base qualities are not provided; no much larger clone lies one nucleotide away. This sample is drawn from a study of T-cell reconstitution after alpha-beta-depleted transplantation in children listed by TCRdb under 2016. For the wider study: T-cell immune reconstitution after TCRalphabeta/CD19-depleted allogeneic hematopoietic cell transplantation in children was quantitatively tracked in the study by means of TCR repertoire profiling.

The germline V gene (reference sequence) supplies CDR1 DFQATT and CDR2 SNEGSKA. Relative to germline, V is 8 bases shorter and J is 5 bases shorter, with 13 bases between their ends. The CDR3 starts with the cysteine, ends with the phenylalanine, and has 12 residues. The DNA shown is the 36-base CDR3, in frame from base 1. To prepare the library, PCR was applied. TCRdb names Illumina HiSeq 2500 as the instrument used. TCR libraries were prepared with molecular barcoding, using unique molecular identifiers to normalize TCRbeta repertoire quantification. TCRdb itself trimmed the public reads at Q25 with fastp, ran MiXCR and retained productive beta chains. CDR3 protein sequences are deduplicated, and each keeps its most common genes and DNA. The sample contains fewer than 350,000 distinct CDR3 sequences, around 10% of them found a single time. The ten largest clones capture 23% of the sample. Here is what the overall study found, with its caveats: Over subsequent months, a decline in hyperexpanded clone frequencies was noted, and after one year, T-cell counts and TCRbeta diversity were mostly ascribed to newly produced T cells. In some patients, high TCRbeta diversity at day 60 was attributed to recipient T cells and intrathymic progenitors that had survived conditioning. The apparently early alphabetaT-cell count recovery about two months after transplant was reportedly dependent on only several hundred rapidly expanded clones derived from non-depleted graft cells.

The sample's treatment or condition, from its label and the paper: allogeneic hematopoietic cell transplantation with graft depleted of TCRalphabeta T cells and CD19 B cells. The transplant recipients were children given TCRalphabeta/CD19-depleted allogeneic hematopoietic cell grafts. The TCR originated in a male patient between 2 and 9 years old who had a stem cell transplant for chronic granulomatous disease, so the T cells may come from the graft donor. Sample: peripheral blood, taken 180 days after TCRalphabeta/CD19-depleted stem cell transplant. The chain joins TRBV20-1 to TRBJ2-1, with no confidently assigned D gene. The DNA is TGCAGTACAATGTTAGTCAACAATGAGCAGTTCTTC. Translated, it gives CSTMLVNNEQFF.